Below, one T cell receptor beta chain is given with its context. In the authors' workflow: Estimates of nucleated cell counts were drawn from the amplification of reference gene primers. Only in-frame clones appear in the TCRdb table, and some are missing; sequencing was by immunoSEQ multiplex PCR. The V and J calls and clone size were taken over from that table, and D and trimming were inferred from the DNA. The sample lists 250,000 or so clones, more than 65% occurring once. Germline-derived CDR1 and CDR2 are MNHEY and SVGEGT. Unmatched junction bases numbered 4, after V lost 2 bases and J lost 2 bases. There are 16 residues in the CDR3. This sample is drawn from a study of blood T cell repertoires in COVID-19.

The rearrangement uses TRBV6-2 or TRBV6-3 and TRBJ2-7, with TRBD2 identical over 12 bases. Sequencing was performed on peripheral blood. The TCR sequence derives from a man aged 35 to 55 who had recovered from COVID-19. The CDR3 protein is CASSYALAGGTYEQYF. The CDR3 DNA follows: TGTGCCAGCAGTTACGCTCTAGCGGGAGGGACCTACGAGCAGTACTTC.